This T cell receptor beta chain was recorded in a study of neurological immune-mediated disorders (dated by TCRdb to the late 2010s). Describing the broader study: Among the roughly 35 multiple sclerosis patients, some 31 had relapsing-remitting MS and 3 had secondary progressive MS. The study compared peripheral blood TCR-beta repertoires of HTLV-I-associated myelopathy (HAM/TSP) patients, multiple sclerosis patients and healthy controls using UMI-based sequencing. Alongside PBMC samples, the set of 80 to 130 TCR-beta libraries contained longitudinal samples, technical triplicates, and paired CD4+ and CD8+ T-cell subsets that had been sorted. Of the 68 subjects in the cohort, around 14 were HAM/TSP patients, roughly 35 were multiple sclerosis patients, and some 20 were healthy controls. Summary of the overall study and its limitations: No association of the MS cluster with clinical or MRI features was observed, and the need for larger cohorts was stated by the authors. No identical CDR3 amino acid sequences were found to be shared among expanded clones across subjects, suggesting that TCR-beta repertoires were private in all groups. TCR clonal expansion was highest in HAM/TSP patients and lowest in MS patients, with MS patients falling below even healthy controls. Repertoires from 18 of 34 MS patients were grouped by phylogenetic analysis into a cluster of related CDR3 sequences, suggesting a possible repertoire-level signature.

As to this clonotype: Its antigen remains unidentified. No much larger clonotype is one base removed from it; base qualities were not supplied.

From V the trimming removes 6 bases and from J it removes 5 bases, while the gene matches leave 19 bases of the junction unaccounted for. The CDR3 holds 20 amino acids from the cysteine to the phenylalanine. Only the CDR3 DNA is retained, 60 bases long and in frame from the first base. CDR1 SGDLS and CDR2 YYNGEE were looked up in the germline V gene. cDNA synthesis used template-switch 5'RACE with a primer carrying a 10-nucleotide random unique molecular identifier tagging each TCR transcript. Every sequencing run covered 15-18 subjects and yielded more than 170 million TCR-beta sequences. The RNeasy kit was used to extract total RNA. The KAPA Real-time Library Amplification kit was used to amplify TCR-beta VDJ regions with primers for the TCR constant region and the 5'RACE anchor. A first PCR added sample indexes and Illumina adaptors, after which a second PCR increased the library yield. After Ampure bead purification, the TCR product of roughly 650 bp was size-selected on a 2% E-gel SizeSelection system. Before pooling, library quality was assessed on a Bioanalyzer, concentration was determined with Qubit, and library quantification was performed with the Kapa Library Quantification kit. An Illumina HiSeq 2500 sequenced the libraries paired-end 2 x 150 bp. To increase sequence diversity, about 24-32% phiX was spiked into each library pool. On the authors' methods: The UMI-based MiGEC pipeline processed quality-filtered reads and removed over 75% of raw TCR sequences during error correction. VDJ genes were aligned to IMGT germline references, and each clonotype was defined by a unique CDR3 amino acid sequence together with V-J genes. VDJtools evaluated clonal expansion, Shannon diversity and CDR3 relatedness (CalcPairwiseDistances, ClusterSamples); CLCbio workbench built phylogenetic trees. A clone was classed as expanded if it had 8 or more unique UMIs, a cutoff based on coefficient-of-variation modelling across technical triplicates. TCRdb itself trimmed the public reads at Q25 with fastp, ran MiXCR and retained productive beta chains. Each entry merges the rows of one CDR3 protein and shows their most common DNA and genes. The V and J calls here are based on TCRdb, not the publication. The sample table lists some 78,000 distinct CDR3 sequences, 4.5% to 6.5% of them with a count of one. The ten largest clones capture 2% to 2.5% of the sample.

For unsorted PBMC libraries, 2 million PBMCs were used after storage in RNAlater at -80 degrees C until RNA extraction. Multiple sclerosis patients were enrolled in a US clinical protocol under which disease progression was evaluated by magnetic resonance imaging. PBMCs were separated from peripheral blood using Ficoll-Hypaque density gradient centrifugation and then cryopreserved in liquid nitrogen. The sequence is built from TRBV9 and TRBJ2-1, with 14 middle bases fitting TRBD2. The sequencing sample was made of PBMCs. This receptor was obtained from a woman aged 25 to 45 with multiple sclerosis. CDR3 reads: CASNPPGLAGVVKRDNEQFF. The nucleotide sequence is given as TGTGCCAGCAACCCCCCGGGACTAGCGGGAGTGGTGAAGCGAGACAATGAGCAGTTCTTC.